Listed below are T cell receptor beta chains from one sample, sequenced in a study of T cells after yellow fever vaccination. TCRdb itself ran the 5' RACE reads through MiXCR, one entry per CDR3 protein. The repertoire consists of 610,000 or so distinct CDR3 sequences, with 9% to 15% occurring once and the leading ten covering approximately 15%. Sequenced here: PBMCs, sampled on the day of the yellow fever booster vaccination. Receptors were obtained from a man aged 25 to 45 who received the YFV17D yellow fever vaccine. Both conserved end residues are part of each CDR3. The D gene is left open where the match is weak. Expanded clones are given a class, and other clones once, few, many or no size at all.

d_gene: TRBD1; j_gene: TRBJ2-3; abundance: many; v_gene: TRBV20-1; CDR3nt: TGCAGTGCTAGTTCGGGACAGGGCACAGATACGCAGTATTTT; CDR3aa: CSASSGQGTDTQYF
d_gene: NA; j_gene: TRBJ2-1; abundance: NA; v_gene: TRBV20-1; CDR3nt: TGCAGTGCTAGCACCAGGACCTACAATGAGCAGTTCTTC; CDR3aa: CSASTRTYNEQFF
d_gene: TRBD2; j_gene: TRBJ2-1; abundance: NA; v_gene: TRBV19; CDR3nt: TGTGCCAGTAGTCCCGGCGGTAGCGGGAGAAATGAGCAGTTCTTC; CDR3aa: CASSPGGSGRNEQFF
d_gene: NA; j_gene: TRBJ2-1; abundance: NA; v_gene: TRBV19; CDR3nt: TGTGCCAGTAGTCCAGGGGACCTTTCCTACAATGAGCAGTTCTTC; CDR3aa: CASSPGDLSYNEQFF
d_gene: NA; j_gene: TRBJ2-2; abundance: NA; v_gene: TRBV10-1; CDR3nt: TGCGCCAGCAGCGGTTTAAAGGGCACCGGGGAGCTGTTTTTT; CDR3aa: CASSGLKGTGELFF
d_gene: NA; j_gene: TRBJ1-1; abundance: NA; v_gene: TRBV5-5; CDR3nt: TGTGCCAGCATTTATAACTCCAACATGAACACTGAAGCTTTCTTT; CDR3aa: CASIYNSNMNTEAFF
d_gene: NA; j_gene: TRBJ2-5; abundance: many; v_gene: TRBV7-8; CDR3nt: TGTGCCAGCAGCTTAGGTGTCCGACGAGAGACCCAGTACTTC; CDR3aa: CASSLGVRRETQYF
d_gene: NA; j_gene: TRBJ2-3; abundance: NA; v_gene: TRBV7-8; CDR3nt: TGTGCCAGCAGCCCGGAGCGCAGATACCCCTATTTT; CDR3aa: CASSPERRYPYF
d_gene: TRBD2; j_gene: TRBJ2-7; abundance: NA; v_gene: TRBV5-6; CDR3nt: TGTGCCAGCGAGACTAGCGGGAACTACGAGCAGTACTTC; CDR3aa: CASETSGNYEQYF
d_gene: NA; j_gene: TRBJ2-1; abundance: few; v_gene: TRBV6-2/TRBV6-3; CDR3nt: TGTGCCAGCAGTGGGGGAGTAGCGGTCCCCGGGGAGCAGTTCTTC; CDR3aa: CASSGGVAVPGEQFF
d_gene: NA; j_gene: TRBJ2-2; abundance: few; v_gene: TRBV19; CDR3nt: TGTGCCAGTAGTCCCCATCGCGGACACGGGAACACCGGGGAGCTGTTTTTT; CDR3aa: CASSPHRGHGNTGELFF
d_gene: NA; j_gene: TRBJ2-1; abundance: NA; v_gene: TRBV7-9; CDR3nt: TGTGCCAGCAGCTCGACAGCCAGCAATGAGCAGTTCTTC; CDR3aa: CASSSTASNEQFF
d_gene: NA; j_gene: TRBJ2-7; abundance: NA; v_gene: TRBV3-1; CDR3nt: TGTGCCAGCAGCCAAGGAGGCAGCTTCTACGAGCAGTACTTC; CDR3aa: CASSQGGSFYEQYF
d_gene: NA; j_gene: TRBJ1-2; abundance: many; v_gene: TRBV11-2; CDR3nt: TGTGCCAGCAGCCCCAGTGTGGTAAATGGCTACACCTTC; CDR3aa: CASSPSVVNGYTF
d_gene: NA; j_gene: TRBJ2-3; abundance: NA; v_gene: TRBV11-3; CDR3nt: TGTGCCAGCAGCTTAGCTGGTTTAGGACCCGATACGCAGTATTTT; CDR3aa: CASSLAGLGPDTQYF
d_gene: NA; j_gene: TRBJ2-7; abundance: NA; v_gene: TRBV20-1; CDR3nt: TGCAGTGCTAACGTCGGGAGCCGCGACGAGCAGTACTTC; CDR3aa: CSANVGSRDEQYF
d_gene: NA; j_gene: TRBJ2-2; abundance: NA; v_gene: TRBV7-8; CDR3nt: TGTGCCAGCAGCGCCGGGACATATTACGGGGAGCTGTTTTTT; CDR3aa: CASSAGTYYGELFF
d_gene: NA; j_gene: TRBJ2-2; abundance: NA; v_gene: TRBV6-1; CDR3nt: TGTGCCAGCAGGGCTCCCAACACCGGGGAGCTGTTTTTT; CDR3aa: CASRAPNTGELFF
d_gene: TRBD1; j_gene: TRBJ2-2; abundance: NA; v_gene: TRBV7-9; CDR3nt: TGTGCCAGCAGCTTAGCCCACAGGGGCACCGGGGAGCTGTTTTTT; CDR3aa: CASSLAHRGTGELFF
d_gene: TRBD1; j_gene: TRBJ2-5; abundance: NA; v_gene: TRBV11-1; CDR3nt: TGTGCCAGCAGCTTAGGGTTGACAGGGGGAACCTTCGTACAAGAGACCCAGTACTTC; CDR3aa: CASSLGLTGGTFVQETQYF
d_gene: NA; j_gene: TRBJ2-3; abundance: few; v_gene: TRBV20-1; CDR3nt: TGCAGTGGTCAGCGCTATCTTAGCACAGATACGCAGTATTTT; CDR3aa: CSGQRYLSTDTQYF
d_gene: NA; j_gene: TRBJ2-3; abundance: NA; v_gene: TRBV3-1; CDR3nt: TGTGCCACCTCCCAAGATAGGCAGGCCACAGATACGCAGTATTTT; CDR3aa: CATSQDRQATDTQYF
d_gene: TRBD2; j_gene: TRBJ2-3; abundance: NA; v_gene: TRBV9; CDR3nt: TGTGCCAGCAGCAAGCAGAGCGGGAGTCCAGATACGCAGTATTTT; CDR3aa: CASSKQSGSPDTQYF
d_gene: TRBD1; j_gene: TRBJ2-7; abundance: NA; v_gene: TRBV5-1; CDR3nt: TGCGCCAGCAGCGTAGGGGACAGTTCCTACGAGCAGTACTTC; CDR3aa: CASSVGDSSYEQYF
d_gene: NA; j_gene: TRBJ2-3; abundance: few; v_gene: TRBV20-1; CDR3nt: TGCAGTGCTAGGCGGGGAATTTATAACACAGATACGCAGTATTTT; CDR3aa: CSARRGIYNTDTQYF
d_gene: TRBD1; j_gene: TRBJ2-1; abundance: NA; v_gene: TRBV3-1; CDR3nt: TGTGCCAGCAGCCAAGGTGTCCGAGTCGGTTCAGGGGGAAATGAGCAGTTCTTC; CDR3aa: CASSQGVRVGSGGNEQFF
d_gene: TRBD2; j_gene: TRBJ2-7; abundance: NA; v_gene: TRBV5-3; CDR3nt: TGTGCCAGTACTAGTCGACTAGCGCAACCTTCCTACTACGAGCAGTACTTC; CDR3aa: CASTSRLAQPSYYEQYF
d_gene: NA; j_gene: TRBJ2-7; abundance: few; v_gene: TRBV19; CDR3nt: TGTGCCAGTAGTATCGGATTCGGGACGGTTCCTAGAGAGCAGTACTTC; CDR3aa: CASSIGFGTVPREQYF
d_gene: NA; j_gene: TRBJ2-2; abundance: NA; v_gene: TRBV5-1; CDR3nt: TGCGCCAGCAGATTGCAGGACCTTAACACCGGGGAGCTGTTTTTT; CDR3aa: CASRLQDLNTGELFF
d_gene: TRBD1; j_gene: TRBJ2-6; abundance: NA; v_gene: TRBV6-1; CDR3nt: TGTGCCAGCAGTAGATTCAGGGGGAGCTCTGGGGCCAACGTCCTGACTTTC; CDR3aa: CASSRFRGSSGANVLTF
d_gene: NA; j_gene: TRBJ2-5; abundance: NA; v_gene: TRBV7-9; CDR3nt: TGTGCCAGCAGCTTGGGCCTAGCTGCAGTCGAGACCCAGTACTTC; CDR3aa: CASSLGLAAVETQYF
d_gene: NA; j_gene: TRBJ2-1; abundance: NA; v_gene: TRBV5-6; CDR3nt: TGTGCCAGCAGCTTTCTCTTACCGGCATACAATGAGCAGTTCTTC; CDR3aa: CASSFLLPAYNEQFF
d_gene: NA; j_gene: TRBJ2-7; abundance: few; v_gene: TRBV9; CDR3nt: TGTGCCAGCAGCCCCAAGGGCCAACGATATGACGAGCAGTACTTC; CDR3aa: CASSPKGQRYDEQYF
d_gene: NA; j_gene: TRBJ2-7; abundance: few; v_gene: TRBV10-3; CDR3nt: TGTGCCATCACCGCCGATACTGGGAACTCCTACGAGCAGTACTTC; CDR3aa: CAITADTGNSYEQYF
d_gene: NA; j_gene: TRBJ2-5; abundance: few; v_gene: TRBV20-1; CDR3nt: TGCAGTGCTAGTGGGACCGTGGTTATGGCACACCAAGAGACCCAGTACTTC; CDR3aa: CSASGTVVMAHQETQYF
d_gene: NA; j_gene: TRBJ2-5; abundance: NA; v_gene: TRBV6-1; CDR3nt: TGTGCCAGCGGAGGGGGGATAAACCAAGAGACCCAGTACTTC; CDR3aa: CASGGGINQETQYF
d_gene: TRBD1; j_gene: TRBJ1-1; abundance: NA; v_gene: TRBV20-1; CDR3nt: TGCAGTGCCCCGAGGGGACAGACGACTGAAGCTTTCTTT; CDR3aa: CSAPRGQTTEAFF
d_gene: TRBD1; j_gene: TRBJ2-7; abundance: few; v_gene: TRBV5-1; CDR3nt: TGCGCCAGCAGCTTGACAGGGGGTGGGTACGAGCAGTACTTC; CDR3aa: CASSLTGGGYEQYF
d_gene: TRBD2; j_gene: TRBJ2-7; abundance: NA; v_gene: TRBV28; CDR3nt: TGTGCCAGCGACAGCGGGGCCAGCTCCTACGAGCAGTACTTC; CDR3aa: CASDSGASSYEQYF
d_gene: NA; j_gene: TRBJ1-5; abundance: few; v_gene: TRBV5-5; CDR3nt: TGTGCCAGCAGCCCGGACTGGCTCGGCGAGCAGCCCCAGCATTTT; CDR3aa: CASSPDWLGEQPQHF